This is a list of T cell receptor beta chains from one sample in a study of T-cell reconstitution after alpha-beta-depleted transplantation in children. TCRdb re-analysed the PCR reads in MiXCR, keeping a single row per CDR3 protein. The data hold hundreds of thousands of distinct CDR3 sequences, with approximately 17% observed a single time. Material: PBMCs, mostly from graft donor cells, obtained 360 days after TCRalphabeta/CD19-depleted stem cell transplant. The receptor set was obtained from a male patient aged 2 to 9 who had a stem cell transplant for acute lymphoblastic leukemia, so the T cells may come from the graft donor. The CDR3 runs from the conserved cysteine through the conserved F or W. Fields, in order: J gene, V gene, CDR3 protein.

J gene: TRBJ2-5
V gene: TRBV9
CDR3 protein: CASSLASGGAETQYF

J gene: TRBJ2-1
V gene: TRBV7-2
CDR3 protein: CASSRMYNEQFF

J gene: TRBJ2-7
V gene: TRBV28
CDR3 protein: CASTKPTDRPYEQYF

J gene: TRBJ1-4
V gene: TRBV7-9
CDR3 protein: CASSLGGPKIF

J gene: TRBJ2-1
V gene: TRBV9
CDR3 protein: CASSVVGSSYNEQFF

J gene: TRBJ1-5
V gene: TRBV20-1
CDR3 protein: CSARWTGGRSNQPQHF

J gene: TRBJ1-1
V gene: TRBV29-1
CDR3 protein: CSVTRRTRPEAFF

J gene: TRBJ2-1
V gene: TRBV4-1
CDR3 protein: CASSLQDGSGTGLFF

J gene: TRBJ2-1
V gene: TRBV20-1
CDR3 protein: CSAIASLIYNEQFF

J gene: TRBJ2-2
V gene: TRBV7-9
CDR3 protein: CASRPKPGQGGTGELFF

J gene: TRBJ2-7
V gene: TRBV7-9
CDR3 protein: CASSIRHPTERDYEQYF

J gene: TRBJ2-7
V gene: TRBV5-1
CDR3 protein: CASSDSGSYEQYF

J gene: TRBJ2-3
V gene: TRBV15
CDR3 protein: CATSRGPTDTQYF

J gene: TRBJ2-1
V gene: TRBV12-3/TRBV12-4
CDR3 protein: CASSLGGRDYNEQFF

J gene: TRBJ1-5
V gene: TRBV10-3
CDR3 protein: CAISPSGTGNQPQHF

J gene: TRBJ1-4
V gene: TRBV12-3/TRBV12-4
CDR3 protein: CASSFGPEGTVNEKLFF

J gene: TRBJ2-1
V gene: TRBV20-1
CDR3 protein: CSARYNEQFF

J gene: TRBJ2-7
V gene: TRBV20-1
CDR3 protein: CSAIRRSPPYEQYF

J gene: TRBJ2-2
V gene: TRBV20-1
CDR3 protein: CSAISGFRTGELFF

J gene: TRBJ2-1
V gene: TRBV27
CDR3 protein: CASSLGPTRTRYNEQFF

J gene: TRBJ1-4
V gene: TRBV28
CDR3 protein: CASSFRTGVEKLFF

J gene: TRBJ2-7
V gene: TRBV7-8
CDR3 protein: CASTRDRGEWEYF

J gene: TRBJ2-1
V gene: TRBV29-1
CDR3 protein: CSVEDLAGGNNEQFF

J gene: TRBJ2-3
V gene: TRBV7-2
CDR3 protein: CASSLRAGASDTQYF

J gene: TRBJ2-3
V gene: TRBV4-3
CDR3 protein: CASSQGGQGEEADTQYF

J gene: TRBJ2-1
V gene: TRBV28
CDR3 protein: CASNRVWPASYNEQFF

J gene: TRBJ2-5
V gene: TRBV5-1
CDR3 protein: CASTSTGGETQYF

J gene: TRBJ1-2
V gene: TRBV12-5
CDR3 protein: CASGLWQGRRGYTF

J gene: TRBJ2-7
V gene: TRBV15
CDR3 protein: CATSSFPGGYEQYF

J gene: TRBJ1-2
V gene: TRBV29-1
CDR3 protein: CSVVVQDHGYTF

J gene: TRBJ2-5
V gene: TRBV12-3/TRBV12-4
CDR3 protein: CASSFFMLAGTRAQETQYF

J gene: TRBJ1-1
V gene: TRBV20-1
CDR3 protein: CSDETGGKNTEAFF

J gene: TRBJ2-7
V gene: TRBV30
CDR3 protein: CAWSVGAFYEQYF

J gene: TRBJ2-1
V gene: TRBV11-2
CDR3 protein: CASSSGLVSYNEQFF

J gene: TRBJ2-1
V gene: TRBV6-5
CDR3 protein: CASSYSRSPYNEQFF

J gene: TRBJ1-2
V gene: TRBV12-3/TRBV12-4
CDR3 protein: CASSLTQVRDGYTF

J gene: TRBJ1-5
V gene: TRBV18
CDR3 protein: CASSPGRQEYSNQPQHF

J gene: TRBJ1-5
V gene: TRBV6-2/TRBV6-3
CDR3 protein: CASGDTSVQPQHF

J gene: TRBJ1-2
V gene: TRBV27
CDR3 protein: CASSLNGRTNYGYTF

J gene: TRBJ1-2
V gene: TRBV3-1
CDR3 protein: CASSATTAVYGYTF

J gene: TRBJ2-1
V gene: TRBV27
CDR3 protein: CASRGTTPTDYEQFF

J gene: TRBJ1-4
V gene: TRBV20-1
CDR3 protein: CSAIGFNEKLFF

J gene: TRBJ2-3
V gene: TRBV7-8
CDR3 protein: CASSTPGLRRGTDTQYF

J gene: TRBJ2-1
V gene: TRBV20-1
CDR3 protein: CSAHRDRGFDNEQFF

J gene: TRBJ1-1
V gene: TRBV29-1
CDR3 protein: CSVERTMNTEAFF

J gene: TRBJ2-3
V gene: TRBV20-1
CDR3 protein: CSALVDTQYF

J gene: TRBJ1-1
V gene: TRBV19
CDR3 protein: CASSIVGKNTEAFF

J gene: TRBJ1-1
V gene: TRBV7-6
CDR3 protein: CASSLGLENTEAFF

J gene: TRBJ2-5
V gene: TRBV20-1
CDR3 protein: CSASGEEETQYF

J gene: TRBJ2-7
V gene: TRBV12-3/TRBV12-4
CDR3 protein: CASSRTSVYEQYF

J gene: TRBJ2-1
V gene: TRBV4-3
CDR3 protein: CASSQAGTDNEQFF

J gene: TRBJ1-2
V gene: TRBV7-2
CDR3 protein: CASSLGTGLGGYTF

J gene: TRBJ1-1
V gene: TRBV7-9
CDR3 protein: CASSLAQGEAFF